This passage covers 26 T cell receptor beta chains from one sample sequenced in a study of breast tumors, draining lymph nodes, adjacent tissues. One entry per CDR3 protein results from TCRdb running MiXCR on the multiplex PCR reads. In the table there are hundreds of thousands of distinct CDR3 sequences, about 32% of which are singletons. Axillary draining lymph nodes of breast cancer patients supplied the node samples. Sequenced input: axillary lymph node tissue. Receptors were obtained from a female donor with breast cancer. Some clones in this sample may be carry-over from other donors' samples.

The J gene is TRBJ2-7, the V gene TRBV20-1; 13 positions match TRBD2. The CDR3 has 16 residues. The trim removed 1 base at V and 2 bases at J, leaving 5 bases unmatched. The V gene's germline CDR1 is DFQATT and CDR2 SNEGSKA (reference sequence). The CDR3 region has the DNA TGCAGTGCTAGAGCGACTAGCGGGAGGTTCACCTACGAGCAGTACTTC. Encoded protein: CSARATSGRFTYEQYF.

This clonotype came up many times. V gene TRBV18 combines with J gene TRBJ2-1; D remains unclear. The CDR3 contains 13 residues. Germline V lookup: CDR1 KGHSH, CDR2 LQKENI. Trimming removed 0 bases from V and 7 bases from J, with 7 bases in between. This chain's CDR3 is CASSPPPGNEQFF. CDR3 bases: TGTGCCAGCTCACCACCGCCCGGGAATGAGCAGTTCTTC.

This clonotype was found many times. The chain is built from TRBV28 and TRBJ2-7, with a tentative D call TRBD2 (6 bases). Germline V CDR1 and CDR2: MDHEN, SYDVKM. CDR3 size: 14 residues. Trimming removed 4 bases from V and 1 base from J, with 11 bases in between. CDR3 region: CASSSGLLSYEQYF. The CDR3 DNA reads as TGTGCCAGCAGTTCGGGACTCCTTTCCTACGAGCAGTACTTC.

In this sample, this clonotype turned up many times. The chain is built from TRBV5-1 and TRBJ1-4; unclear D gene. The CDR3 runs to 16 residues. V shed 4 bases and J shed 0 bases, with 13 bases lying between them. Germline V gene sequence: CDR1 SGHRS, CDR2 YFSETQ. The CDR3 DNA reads TGCGCCAGCAGCGCACGCCCCCAGGCAACTAATGAAAAACTGTTTTTT. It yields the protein CASSARPQATNEKLFF. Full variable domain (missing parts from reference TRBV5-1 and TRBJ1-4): KAGVTQTPRYLIKTRGQQVTLSCSPISGHRSVSWYQQTPGQGLQFLFEYFSETQRNKGNFPGRFSGRQFSNSRSEMNVSTLELGDSALYLCASSARPQATNEKLFFGSGTQLSVL.

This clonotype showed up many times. CDR3 in DNA: TGTGCCAGCAGCTCTACAGGGTTCCAGGGCTACACCTTC. Protein sequence: CASSSTGFQGYTF. V usage is TRBV7-2 and J usage is TRBJ1-2; D is perhaps TRBD1 (6 bases). Trimming pared 4 bases from V and 8 bases from J, leaving 14 bases between. Germline CDR1 SGHTA, CDR2 FQGNSA. CDR3 length: 13 amino acids.

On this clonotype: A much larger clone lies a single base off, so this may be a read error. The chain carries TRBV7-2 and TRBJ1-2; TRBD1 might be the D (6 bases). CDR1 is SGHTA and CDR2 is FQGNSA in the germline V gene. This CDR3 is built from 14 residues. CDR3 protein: CAGSLIGRGNGYTF. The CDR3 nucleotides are TGTGCCGGCAGTTTAATCGGCAGGGGAAATGGCTACACCTTC.

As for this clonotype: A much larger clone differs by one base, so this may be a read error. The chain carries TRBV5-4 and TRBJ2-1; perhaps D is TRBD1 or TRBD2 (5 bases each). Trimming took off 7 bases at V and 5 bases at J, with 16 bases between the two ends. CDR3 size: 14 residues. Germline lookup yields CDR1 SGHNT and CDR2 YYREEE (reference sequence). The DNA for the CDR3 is TGTGCCAGCGTCGCCGGGGCGGCCCACAATGAGCAGTTCTTC. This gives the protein CASVAGAAHNEQFF.

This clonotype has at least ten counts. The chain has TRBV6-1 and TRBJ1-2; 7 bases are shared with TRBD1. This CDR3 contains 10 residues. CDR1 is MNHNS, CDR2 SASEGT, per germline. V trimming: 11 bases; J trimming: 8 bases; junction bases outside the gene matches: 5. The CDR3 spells CAVDRDGYTF. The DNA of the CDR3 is TGTGCCGTAGACAGGGACGGCTACACCTTC.

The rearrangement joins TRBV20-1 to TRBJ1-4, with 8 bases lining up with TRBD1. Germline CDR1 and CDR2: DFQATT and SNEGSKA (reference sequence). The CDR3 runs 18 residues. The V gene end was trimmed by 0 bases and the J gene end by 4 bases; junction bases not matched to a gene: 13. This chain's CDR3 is CSARDSAGGSFGNEKLFF. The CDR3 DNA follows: TGCAGTGCTAGAGATTCGGCAGGGGGCTCGTTTGGTAATGAAAAACTGTTTTTT.

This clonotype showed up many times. The CDR3 nucleotides are TGCGCCAGCAGCCAAGCCCCTAGCGGGAGGAACGTTTACAATGAGCAGTTCTTC. This encodes CASSQAPSGRNVYNEQFF. This chain joins TRBV4-3 and TRBJ2-1; 11 bases are a match to TRBD2. The CDR3 extends over 18 amino acids. Germline CDR1 reads LGHNA; CDR2 reads YSLEER. V dropped 1 base and J dropped 4; count of bases not matched to a gene: 9.

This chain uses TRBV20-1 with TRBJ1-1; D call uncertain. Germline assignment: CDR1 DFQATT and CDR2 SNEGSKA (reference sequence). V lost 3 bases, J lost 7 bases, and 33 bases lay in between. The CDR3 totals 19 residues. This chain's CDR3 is CSARRLLPPGRALGFEAFF. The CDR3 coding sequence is TGCAGTGCTAGGAGGTTGTTGCCTCCGGGCCGGGCCCTGGGGTTTGAAGCTTTCTTT.

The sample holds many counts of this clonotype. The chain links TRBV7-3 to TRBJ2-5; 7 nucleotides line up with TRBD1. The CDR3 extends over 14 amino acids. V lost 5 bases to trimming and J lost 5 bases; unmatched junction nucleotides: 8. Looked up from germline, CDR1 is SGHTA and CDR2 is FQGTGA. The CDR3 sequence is CASSPQGTIETQYF. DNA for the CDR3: TGTGCCAGCAGCCCACAGGGGACGATTGAGACCCAGTACTTC.

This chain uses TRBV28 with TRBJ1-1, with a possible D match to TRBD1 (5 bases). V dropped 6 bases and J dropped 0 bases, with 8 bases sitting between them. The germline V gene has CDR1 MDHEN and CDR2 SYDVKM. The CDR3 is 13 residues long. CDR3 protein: CASRAGMNTEAFF. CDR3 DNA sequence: TGTGCCAGCAGGGCAGGGATGAACACTGAAGCTTTCTTT.

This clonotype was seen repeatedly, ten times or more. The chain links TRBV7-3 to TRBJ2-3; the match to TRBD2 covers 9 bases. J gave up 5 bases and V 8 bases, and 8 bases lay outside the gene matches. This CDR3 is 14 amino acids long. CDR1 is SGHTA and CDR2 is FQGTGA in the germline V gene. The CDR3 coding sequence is TGTGCCAGCGGGGATAGCGGGAGTATAGATACGCAGTATTTT. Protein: CASGDSGSIDTQYF.

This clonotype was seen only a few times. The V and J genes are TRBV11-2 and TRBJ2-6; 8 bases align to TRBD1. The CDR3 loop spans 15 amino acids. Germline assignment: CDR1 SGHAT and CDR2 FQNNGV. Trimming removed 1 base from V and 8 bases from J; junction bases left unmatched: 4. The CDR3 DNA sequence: TGTGCCAGCAGCTTAGCGGGACAGGCCCCCAACGTCCTGACTTTC. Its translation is CASSLAGQAPNVLTF.

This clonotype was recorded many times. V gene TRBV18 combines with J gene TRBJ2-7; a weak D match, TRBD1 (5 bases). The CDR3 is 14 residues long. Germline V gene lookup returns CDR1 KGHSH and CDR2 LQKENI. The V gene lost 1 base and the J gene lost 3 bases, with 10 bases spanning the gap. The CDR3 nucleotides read TGTGCCAGCTCACCACGTGCGACAGACTACGAGCAGTACTTC. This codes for CASSPRATDYEQYF.

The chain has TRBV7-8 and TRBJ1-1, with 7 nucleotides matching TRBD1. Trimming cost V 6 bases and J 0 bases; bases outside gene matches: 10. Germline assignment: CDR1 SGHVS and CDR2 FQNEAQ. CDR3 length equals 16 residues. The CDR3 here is CASRTSGQEMNTEAFF. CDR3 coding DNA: TGTGCCAGCAGAACTTCTGGACAGGAAATGAACACTGAAGCTTTCTTT.

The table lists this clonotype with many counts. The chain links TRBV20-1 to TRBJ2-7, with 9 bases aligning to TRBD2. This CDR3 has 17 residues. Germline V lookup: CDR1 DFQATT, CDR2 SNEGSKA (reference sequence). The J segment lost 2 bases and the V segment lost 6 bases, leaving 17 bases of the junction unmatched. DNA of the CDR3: TGCAGTGCCATGTCGGTAGCGGGAGCCGCCCCCCCCTACGAGCAGTACTTC. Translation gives CSAMSVAGAAPPYEQYF.

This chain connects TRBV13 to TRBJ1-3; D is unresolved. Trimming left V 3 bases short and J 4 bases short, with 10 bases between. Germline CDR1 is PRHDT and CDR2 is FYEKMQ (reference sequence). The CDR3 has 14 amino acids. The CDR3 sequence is CASSFRLAGNTIYF. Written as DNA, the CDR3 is TGTGCCAGCAGCTTCAGACTAGCGGGAAACACCATATATTTT.

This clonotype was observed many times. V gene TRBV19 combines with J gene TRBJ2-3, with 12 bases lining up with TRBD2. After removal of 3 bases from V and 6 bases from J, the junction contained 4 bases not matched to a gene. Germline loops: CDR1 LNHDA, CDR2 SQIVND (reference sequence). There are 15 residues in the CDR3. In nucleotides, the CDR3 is TGTGCCAGTAGTATGACTAGCGGGAGTATGGATACGCAGTATTTT. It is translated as CASSMTSGSMDTQYF.

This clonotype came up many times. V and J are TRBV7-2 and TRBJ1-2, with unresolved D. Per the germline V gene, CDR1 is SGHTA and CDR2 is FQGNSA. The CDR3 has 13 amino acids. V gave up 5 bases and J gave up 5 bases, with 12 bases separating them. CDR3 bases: TGTGCCAGCAGCCCGGACGGGGTATATGGCTACACCTTC. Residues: CASSPDGVYGYTF.

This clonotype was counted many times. The DNA for the CDR3 is TGTGCCACCAGTGATCCCACAGGGGGTGTCTACGAGCAGTACTTC. Protein sequence: CATSDPTGGVYEQYF. This chain uses TRBV24-1 with TRBJ2-7, with 8 positions matching TRBD1. The CDR3 has 15 amino acids. CDR1 and CDR2 (germline): KGHDR, SFDVKD. Germline trimming cut 3 bases from V and 3 bases from J; bases unmatched to any gene: 6.

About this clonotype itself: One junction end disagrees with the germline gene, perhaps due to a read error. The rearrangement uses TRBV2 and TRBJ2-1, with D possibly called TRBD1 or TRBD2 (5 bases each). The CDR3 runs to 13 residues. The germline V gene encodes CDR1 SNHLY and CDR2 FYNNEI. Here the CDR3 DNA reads TGTGCCAGCAGTGAGTGGGGGAACAATCAGCAGTTCTTC. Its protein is CASSEWGNNQQFF.

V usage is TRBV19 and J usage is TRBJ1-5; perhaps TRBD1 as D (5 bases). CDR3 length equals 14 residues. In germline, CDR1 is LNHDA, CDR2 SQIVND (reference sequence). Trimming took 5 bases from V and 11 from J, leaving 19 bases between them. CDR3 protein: CASSFGGGEETQHF. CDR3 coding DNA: TGTGCCAGTAGTTTCGGCGGGGGTGAAGAGACCCAGCATTTT.

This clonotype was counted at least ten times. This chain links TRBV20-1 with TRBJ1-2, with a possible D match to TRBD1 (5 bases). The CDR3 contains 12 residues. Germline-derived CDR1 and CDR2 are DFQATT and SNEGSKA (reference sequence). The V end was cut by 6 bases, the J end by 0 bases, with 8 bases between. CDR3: CSAKDTNYGYTF. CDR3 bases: TGCAGTGCAAAGGACACTAACTATGGCTACACCTTC.

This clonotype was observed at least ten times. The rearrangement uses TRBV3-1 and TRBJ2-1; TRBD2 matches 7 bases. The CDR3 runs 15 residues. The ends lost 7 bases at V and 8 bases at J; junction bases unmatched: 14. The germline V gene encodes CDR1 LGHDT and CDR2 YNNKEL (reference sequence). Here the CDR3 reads CASTRRLALAYEQFF. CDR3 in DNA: TGTGCCAGCACCCGCCGACTAGCCCTTGCGTATGAGCAGTTCTTC.